This TCR beta chain was captured in a study of blood T cell repertoires in COVID-19 (dated by TCRdb to about 2020). In terms of the full investigation: The collaborator samples originated in the United States, Italy and Spain and spanned the acute and convalescent phases of COVID-19. Sample metadata almost always included a de-identified subject ID, COVID-19 status, age in years and sex. Deeply sampled blood TCRbeta repertoires from subjects exposed to, actively infected with, or recovered from COVID-19 were included in the dataset. The repertoires were made available in a free public database intended to serve as a resource for research on the immune response to SARS-CoV-2. The samples were drawn from the first 160 participants of the ongoing ImmuneRACE study and from 1,254 subjects provided by 6 global collaborators. Where HLA class I and class II types were available, the types were taken from metadata supplied by the sample provider, not from assay-based typing. The material from the prospective study consisted of cDNA or gDNA derived from T cells, B-cell-depleted T cells, or PBMCs.

Points the paper makes about the study in general: How much clinical and demographic metadata was included differed by source and by participant, and the metadata was provided uncurated.

Each collaborating institution followed its own protocols to collect whole blood in K2EDTA tubes. For TCRbeta analysis, collaborators shipped samples as frozen whole blood, isolated PBMCs, or DNA extracted from either of those sample types. V is pared back by 3 bases and J by 1 base, with 13 bases lying between the germline termini. The CDR3 starts with the cysteine, ends with the phenylalanine, and has 15 residues. The CDR3 DNA has 45 bases and is translated from base 1. The germline V gene provides CDR1 SGHDT and CDR2 YYEEEE. TCRbeta CDR3 regions were amplified from genomic DNA by means of the immunoSEQ Assay, a bias-controlled multiplex PCR. As for how the authors treated the data: The number of nucleated cells in each sample was estimated from the amplification of reference gene primers within the assay. Sequence reads were collapsed and filtered to measure the absolute abundance of every unique TCRbeta CDR3 rearrangement. For each sample, productive Simpson clonality was calculated by taking the square root of Simpson's diversity index across productive rearrangements. The table comes from immuneACCESS by way of TCRdb, which keeps in-frame sequences with V and J called. Part of the clones is missing from these tables; in studies checked, under half for an unresolved V gene and the rest for unknown reasons. That table gives V, J and clone size, and the DNA gave D and trimming. The sample yields more than 20,000 clones; roughly 71% were counted once. Together, the top ten hold around 15% of the sample.

As for this clone: Its specific antigen is unknown. The record has no base qualities; no much larger clone is one base away.

Sequencing used peripheral blood. The rearrangement combines TRBV5-6 with TRBJ1-1; the D gene identity is not certain. This TCR derives from an elderly man with active or convalescent COVID-19. In nucleotide form, the sequence is TGTGCCAGCAGCTCATGGCGGACTGGGAACACTGAAGCTTTCTTT. Its amino acids are CASSSWRTGNTEAFF. Reference TRBV5-6 and TRBJ1-1 proteins supply the regions before and after the CDR3; the full variable domain is: DAGVTQSPTHLIKTRGQQVTLRCSPKSGHDTVSWYQQALGQGPQFIFQYYEEEERQRGNFPDRFSGHQFPNYSSELNVNALLLGDSALYLCASSSWRTGNTEAFFGQGTRLTVV.